The entry that follows covers one TCR beta chain sequence. Its antigen target is currently unknown. No clone much larger than this one lies a single base away; base qualities are absent. The data derive from a study of shared clonotypes between healthy human individuals (TCRdb year 2020). Some background on the complete study: Three men and a couple of women, aged 18 to 49 years, made up the cohort. For each donor, CD4 naive and CD4 memory were each run on three plates, CD8 naive on two plates, and CD8 memory on one plate. To increase sequencing depth and limit assay-specific biases, TCR repertoire library preparation and sequencing were carried out by different laboratories using diverse techniques. Between about 0.8 and 9 billion PBMCs per donor were obtained by leukapheresis. Blood TCR repertoires of about five healthy adults were deeply sequenced to estimate repertoire size and the extent of clonotype sharing between individuals. Broad study findings and their caveats: Roughly 5% of naive CD4, 3.5% of naive CD8, roughly 2.5% of memory CD4, and 0.4% of memory CD8 clonotypes were shared across several donors. Incomplete sequencing was indicated by rarefaction of sorted-subset datasets, despite the large sequencing depth. Naive subsets generally had larger estimated clonotype richness than memory subsets did. The genetic and exposure-history diversity represented was limited by the small number of donors. Compared with non-shared clonotypes, clonotypes shared by all four sorted-subset donors had higher generation probabilities. Sampling was restricted to blood, and TCR repertoires in tissue are likely to differ from TCR repertoires in blood. Based on pairwise subsampling, the degree of clonotype sharing among donors was expected to be affected by sequencing depth.

Donors were healthy HIV-negative adults with no recently reported acute infections or vaccinations. Every donor was a Caucasian adult residing in Nashville, Tennessee, USA. CD4+ T cells were enriched by magnetic negative selection, after which naive cells were positively selected on CD45RA and the negative fraction was taken as the memory subset. Blood was obtained by leukapheresis, after which PBMCs were separated by Ficoll-Histopaque density gradient centrifugation and cryopreserved in liquid nitrogen vapor phase. Purity and quantity of every magnetically sorted T cell population were checked by analytical flow cytometry. Genomic DNA was isolated from every sorted fraction and measured by UV absorbance on a Nanodrop 2000c. Using the deep immunoSEQ assay, multiplex PCR amplified TCR CDR3 regions from genomic DNA. Genomic DNA extracted from each cell subset was distributed evenly over all wells of several immunoSEQ 96-well plates, and each plate served as one replicate. For sorted subsets, 150 to 200 ng genomic DNA, equal to about 30,000 T cell genomes, was loaded into each replicate PCR. Purified libraries were quantified with a Qubit 3.0 fluorometer, sized on a Bioanalyzer 2100, and re-quantified with the KAPA Library Quantification kit. Every immunoSEQ 96-well plate was sequenced on a separate single-read 150-cycle Illumina NextSeq 550 flow cell. The authors processed their data as follows. Because the immunoSEQ output held only junctional sequences and lacked quality scores, the filtering could not match the filtering applied to full-length reads. Sequences were annotated with PyIR, a Python wrapper for IgBLAST v1.9, and V/J genes and CDR3 were assigned using IMGT germline references. Reads were filtered out if the reads had weak V/J assignments (E-value above 1e-6), no CDR3, stop codons, out-of-frame junctions, or ambiguous translated residues. V3J clonotypes were defined as sequences sharing the same inferred V gene, J gene, and CDR3 amino acid sequence. Percentage overlap between repertoires was computed as shared unique clonotypes divided by the size of the smaller repertoire. Three approaches were used to assess repertoire richness: RTK rarefaction, the Chao1 estimator, and Recon v2.1 estimates of unobserved clonotypes. For all TCRbeta clonotypes obtained by the gDNA method from a few donors, generation probabilities were computed with OLGA. Drawn from immuneACCESS, this table holds only the in-frame rearrangements with V and J called that TCRdb kept. Clones are partly lost; checked studies trace under half to an unresolved V gene and leave the rest unexplained. V, J and clone size reflect that table, while D and trimming were determined from the DNA. The sample data list about 700,000 clones, and 74% of these were observed just once. The ten largest clones represent less than 2% of the sample.

Taken from the germline V gene, the CDR1 and CDR2 loops are SGDLS and YYNGEE. From its cysteine to its phenylalanine, the CDR3 spans 15 amino acids. The entry retains the CDR3 DNA only, 45 bases that are in frame from base 1. V loses 3 bases, J loses 0 bases, and the germline ends lie 11 bases apart. The receptor comes from a woman aged 25 to 45 in good health. Source material: memory CD4+ T cells sorted from blood. Explained via the paper, the cell subset or site label denotes: CD45RA-negative fraction. This chain joins TRBV9 to TRBJ2-3; TRBD1 is a weak D gene call, 5 bases matching. This receptor has the CDR3 CASSADSYSTDTQYF. The DNA sequence reads TGTGCCAGCAGCGCCGACAGCTACAGCACAGATACGCAGTATTTT.